This TCR beta chain was observed in a study of PD-1 and CTLA-4 blockade in melanoma. This CDR3 has 15 residues. Looked up from germline, CDR1 is SEHNR and CDR2 is FQNEAQ (reference sequence). Losses at the gene ends were 5 bases for V and 0 bases for J; bases not matched to a gene: 4. The method was immunoSEQ multiplex PCR; TCRdb's version includes in-frame clones alone and lacks a portion of them. Of about 30,000 clones in the sample, about nine tenths were seen once. The TCR originated in a human donor with melanoma. V usage is TRBV7-9 and J usage is TRBJ2-1, with 7 bases lining up with TRBD2. The sample in question was CD8+ T cells from peripheral blood, obtained from a patient given anti-PD-1 treatment. The CDR3 is CASSGRGYSYNEQFF. The CDR3 nucleotides are TGTGCCAGCAGCGGGCGGGGGTACTCCTACAATGAGCAGTTCTTC.